Shown below are 18 T cell receptor beta chains from a single sample sequenced in a study of blood T cell repertoires in COVID-19. TCRdb's copy holds only in-frame clones and misses some; the assay was immunoSEQ multiplex PCR. The sample records approximately 280,000 clones, 80% to 90% being singletons. The specimen sequenced was peripheral blood. These receptors all come from a man aged 35 to 55 with acute or convalescent COVID-19.

This clone was recorded only once. CDR3 protein: CATSRNTWRDGYTF. CDR3 bases: TGTGCCACCAGCAGGAACACATGGAGAGATGGCTACACCTTC. This chain links TRBV15 with TRBJ1-2; D is uncertain. V shed 3 bases and J shed 6 bases, with 14 bases lying between them. The germline CDR1 and CDR2 sequences are LNHNV and YYDKDF (reference sequence). CDR3 length: 14 amino acids.

The V and J genes are TRBV11-2 and TRBJ2-3, with 8 bases that match TRBD1. The CDR3 length is 12 residues. J gave up 10 bases and V 0 bases, and 0 bases lay outside the gene matches. CDR1 and CDR2 (germline): SGHAT, FQNNGV. Here the CDR3 reads CASSLEGQAQYF. In nucleotides, the CDR3 is TGTGCCAGCAGCTTAGAGGGACAGGCGCAGTATTTT.

The chain uses TRBV3-1 (or the pseudogene TRBV3-2) and TRBJ1-4; 12 bases fit TRBD1. Germline V CDR1 and CDR2: LGHDT, YNNKEL (reference sequence). V trimming: 4 bases; J trimming: 10 bases; junction bases outside the gene matches: 7. The CDR3 totals 15 residues. CDR3 in amino acids: CASSPEGQGAGKLFF. CDR3 sequence (DNA): TGTGCCAGCAGCCCAGAGGGACAGGGGGCCGGAAAACTGTTTTTT.

V gene TRBV11-1 combines with J gene TRBJ1-1; D is ambiguous. This CDR3 has 13 residues. V lost 5 bases to trimming and J lost 5 bases, with 12 bases between them. Germline lookup yields CDR1 SGHAT and CDR2 FQDESV (reference sequence). CDR3 bases: TGTGCCAGCAGCGCGGAGAGTTGGACTGAAGCTTTCTTT. It codes for CASSAESWTEAFF.

The V and J genes are TRBV5-1 and TRBJ2-1; 8 bases are a match to TRBD1. Per the germline V gene, CDR1 is SGHRS and CDR2 is YFSETQ. The CDR3 is 15 amino acids. The trim removed 3 bases at V and 7 bases at J, leaving 9 bases unmatched. DNA of the CDR3: TGCGCCAGCAGCTGGGGTGGACAGGGTCGAAATGAGCAGTTCTTC. Protein: CASSWGGQGRNEQFF.

Here the CDR3 reads CASSIDRSGELFF. CDR3 DNA sequence: TGTGCCAGTAGTATTGACAGGTCCGGGGAGCTGTTTTTT. The chain joins TRBV19 to TRBJ2-2, with D possibly being TRBD1 (6 bases). CDR3 length equals 13 residues. Germline assignment: CDR1 LNHDA and CDR2 SQIVND (reference sequence). V was clipped by 3 bases and J by 6 bases, with 8 bases between them.

The chain carries TRBV29-1 and TRBJ1-1; D call uncertain. The ends were cut back, 6 bases at V and 2 bases at J, with 13 bases in the middle. Looked up from germline, CDR1 is SQVTM and CDR2 is ANQGSEA. This CDR3 spans 13 amino acids. As DNA, the CDR3 is TGCAGCGTGAGGGCGAGGGCCAACACTGAAGCTTTCTTT. It encodes CSVRARANTEAFF.

A single count supports this clone. The chain joins TRBV14 to TRBJ2-7; TRBD1 matches 8 bases. The CDR3 sequence is 14 residues long. CDR1 and CDR2 from the germline V gene are SGHDN and FVKESK. Unmatched junction bases numbered 4, after V lost 3 bases and J lost 3 bases. CDR3 in DNA: TGTGCCAGCAGCCATTGGACAGGGAACTACGAGCAGTACTTC. Translation: CASSHWTGNYEQYF.

This chain links TRBV7-2 with TRBJ1-6, with TRBD1 matching 9 bases. J was trimmed by 7 bases and V by 7 bases; bases with no gene match: 8. Germline assignment: CDR1 SGHTA and CDR2 FQGNSA. The CDR3 runs 15 residues. CDR3 in DNA: TGTGCCAGCAACCCCGGGACAGGGATGAATTCACCCCTCCACTTT. Translating it yields CASNPGTGMNSPLHF. Supplemented by reference TRBV7-2 and TRBJ1-6, the full variable domain reads GAGVSQSPSNKVTEKGKDVELRCDPISGHTALYWYRQSLGQGLEFLIYFQGNSAPDKSGLPSDRFSAERTGGSVSTLTIQRTQQEDSAVYLCASNPGTGMNSPLHFGNGTRLTVT.

This sequence joins TRBV7-9 and TRBJ1-2; possible D gene TRBD1, 5 bases. Germline CDR1 SEHNR, CDR2 FQNEAQ (reference sequence). The CDR3 sequence is 13 residues long. Trimming took 5 bases from V and 8 from J, leaving 15 bases between them. In DNA form, the CDR3 reads TGTGCCAGCAGCCCTGACAGATCGCGCGGCTACACCTTC. Amino acids: CASSPDRSRGYTF. Using reference TRBV7-9 and TRBJ1-2 for the parts outside the CDR3, the full variable domain is DTGVSQNPRHKITKRGQNVTFRCDPISEHNRLYWYRQTLGQGPEFLTYFQNEAQLEKSRLLSDRFSAERPKGSFSTLEIQRTEQGDSAMYLCASSPDRSRGYTFGSGTRLTVV.

V gene TRBV27 combines with J gene TRBJ1-5; no firm D call. Trimming left V 3 bases short and J 0 bases short, with 12 bases between. Germline V gene data show CDR1 as MNHEY and CDR2 as SMNVEV (reference sequence). This CDR3 comprises 16 residues. CDR3 region: CASSLHSTYSNQPQHF. Written as DNA, the CDR3 is TGTGCCAGCAGTTTGCACAGTACTTATAGCAATCAGCCCCAGCATTTT.

This chain joins TRBV18 and TRBJ1-6; TRBD1 aligns across 8 bases. The CDR3 runs 15 residues. Trimming cost V 5 bases and J 6 bases; bases outside gene matches: 6. Looked up from germline, CDR1 is KGHSH and CDR2 is LQKENI. CDR3 DNA sequence: TGTGCCAGCTCATCTCCAGGGGGCCCTAATTCACCCCTCCACTTT. This codes for CASSSPGGPNSPLHF.

This rearrangement joins TRBV6-4 to TRBJ2-1; 8 bases map to TRBD2. The V gene's germline CDR1 is MRHNA and CDR2 SNTAGT. CDR3 length equals 15 residues. The V and J ends lost 2 bases and 8 bases, in that order; junction bases with no gene match: 8. CDR3 bases: TGTGCCAGCAGTGACACGGGGGGGCCCGTAGATGAGCAGTTCTTC. As protein: CASSDTGGPVDEQFF.

J is TRBJ2-7 and V is TRBV4-2; no clear D. Germline V gene sequence: CDR1 LGHNA, CDR2 YNFKEQ. The CDR3 is made up of 14 amino acids. Trimming pared 0 bases from V and 2 bases from J, leaving 8 bases between. CDR3 sequence reads: CASSQEASAYEQYF. CDR3 coding DNA: TGTGCCAGCAGCCAAGAAGCGTCTGCCTACGAGCAGTACTTC.

The chain combines TRBV19 with TRBJ2-2; the D gene is possibly TRBD1 (5 bases). CDR1 and CDR2 (germline): LNHDA, SQIVND (reference sequence). With 4 bases removed from V and 5 bases from J, the gap between germline ends came to 8 bases. The CDR3 runs to 13 residues. The chain's CDR3 is CASSSSGTGELFF. The CDR3 nucleotides are TGTGCCAGTAGTAGCTCAGGGACCGGGGAGCTGTTTTTT.

The chain joins TRBV5-1 to TRBJ1-2, with D tentatively TRBD1 (6 bases). The germline CDR1 and CDR2 sequences are SGHRS and YFSETQ. This CDR3 region has 15 residues. Between the trimmed V and J ends, which lost 0 bases and 1 base, there was a span of 10 bases. The CDR3 sequence is CASSLAGTSNYGYTF. As DNA, the CDR3 is TGCGCCAGCAGCTTGGCAGGGACAAGTAACTATGGCTACACCTTC.

The rearrangement uses TRBV6-2 or TRBV6-3 and TRBJ2-1, with TRBD1 matching over 7 bases. This CDR3 spans 14 amino acids. With 5 bases clipped from V and 8 bases from J, the junction kept 9 bases outside the gene matches. Germline V gene lookup returns CDR1 MNHEY and CDR2 SVGEGT. CDR3 loop: CASSPLPDRDEQFF. CDR3 sequence (DNA): TGTGCCAGCAGTCCCCTCCCAGACAGGGATGAGCAGTTCTTC.

The rearrangement joins TRBV28 to TRBJ1-5; 7 bases fit TRBD1. The CDR3 extends over 17 amino acids. After removal of 3 bases from V and 0 bases from J, the junction contained 8 bases not matched to a gene. CDR1 is MDHEN and CDR2 is SYDVKM in the germline V gene. Here the CDR3 reads CASSFRDRLYSNQPQHF. As DNA, the CDR3 is TGTGCCAGCAGTTTCCGGGACAGACTGTATAGCAATCAGCCCCAGCATTTT.